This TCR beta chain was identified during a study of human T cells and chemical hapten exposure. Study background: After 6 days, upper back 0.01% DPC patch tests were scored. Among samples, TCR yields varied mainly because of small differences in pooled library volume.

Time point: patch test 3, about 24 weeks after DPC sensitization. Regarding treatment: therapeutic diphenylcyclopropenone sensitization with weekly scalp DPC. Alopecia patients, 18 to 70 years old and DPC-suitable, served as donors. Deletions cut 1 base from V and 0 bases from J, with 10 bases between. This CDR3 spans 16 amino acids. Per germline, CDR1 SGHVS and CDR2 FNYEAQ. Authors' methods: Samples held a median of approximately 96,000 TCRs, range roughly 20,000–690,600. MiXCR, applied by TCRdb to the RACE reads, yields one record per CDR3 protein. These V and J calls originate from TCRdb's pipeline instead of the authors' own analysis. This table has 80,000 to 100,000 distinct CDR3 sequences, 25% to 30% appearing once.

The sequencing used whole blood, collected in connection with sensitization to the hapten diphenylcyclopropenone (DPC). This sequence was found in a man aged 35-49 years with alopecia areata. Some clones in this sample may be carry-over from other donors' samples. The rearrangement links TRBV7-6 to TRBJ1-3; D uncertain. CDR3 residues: CASSLGAVDSGNTIYF. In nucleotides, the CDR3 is TGTGCCAGCAGCTTAGGGGCGGTAGACTCTGGAAACACCATATATTTT. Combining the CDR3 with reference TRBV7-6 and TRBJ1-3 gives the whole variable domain GAGVSQSPRYKVTKRGQDVALRCDPISGHVSLYWYRQALGQGPEFLTYFNYEAQQDKSGLPNDRFSAERPEGSISTLTIQRTEQRDSAMYRCASSLGAVDSGNTIYFGEGSWLTVV.